The clone carrying this T cell receptor beta chain was detected ten times or more. Its target is not known. This CDR3 spans 15 amino acids. V lost 4 bases to trimming and J lost 5 bases, with 17 bases between them. Looked up from germline, CDR1 is SGHTA and CDR2 is FQGNSA. This specimen belongs to a study of T cells after yellow fever vaccination. The study, taken as a whole, reports: Contaminating bulk clonotypes could be abundant in FACS-sorted repertoires.

TCRdb reprocessed the 5' RACE reads with MiXCR, giving one entry per CDR3 protein. The sample includes 300,000 to 350,000 distinct CDR3 sequences, approximately 4.5% of them seen just once. This rearrangement joins TRBV7-2 to TRBJ1-2; D gene uncertain. The source was PBMCs, collected 15 days after the yellow fever booster vaccination. The origin of this receptor is a man in his late teens or twenties who received the YFV17D yellow fever vaccine. The chain's CDR3 is CASSWKHAAGYGYTF. The CDR3 DNA reads TGTGCCAGCAGCTGGAAACACGCCGCGGGGTATGGCTACACCTTC.